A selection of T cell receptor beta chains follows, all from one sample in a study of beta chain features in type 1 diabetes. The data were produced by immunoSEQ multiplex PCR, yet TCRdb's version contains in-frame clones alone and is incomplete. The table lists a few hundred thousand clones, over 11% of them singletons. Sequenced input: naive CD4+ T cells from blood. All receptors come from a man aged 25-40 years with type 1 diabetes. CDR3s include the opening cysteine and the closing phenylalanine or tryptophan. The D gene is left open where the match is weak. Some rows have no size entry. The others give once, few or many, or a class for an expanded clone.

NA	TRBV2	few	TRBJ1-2	CASTSGNYGYTF	TGTGCCAGCACGTCGGGGAACTATGGCTACACCTTC
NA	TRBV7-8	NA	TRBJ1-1	CASSLNRNTEAFF	TGTGCCAGCAGCTTAAACAGAAACACTGAAGCTTTCTTT
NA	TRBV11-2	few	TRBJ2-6	CASSLRQPGANVLTF	TGTGCCAGCAGCTTGAGACAGCCTGGGGCCAACGTCCTGACTTTC
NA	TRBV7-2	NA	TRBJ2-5	CASTRQDSQETQYF	TGTGCCAGCACCAGGCAGGACAGCCAAGAGACCCAGTACTTC
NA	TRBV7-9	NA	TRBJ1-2	CASSLDGRVHYGYTF	TGTGCCAGCAGCTTAGACGGCAGGGTCCACTATGGCTACACCTTC
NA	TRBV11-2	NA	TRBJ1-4	CASNTQGSGEKLFF	TGTGCCAGCAATACGCAGGGGAGCGGTGAAAAACTGTTTTTT
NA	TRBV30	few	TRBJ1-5	CAWSVGALNQPQHF	TGTGCCTGGAGTGTAGGGGCCCTCAATCAGCCCCAGCATTTT
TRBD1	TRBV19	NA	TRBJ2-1	CASQDPGQGNNEQFF	TGTGCCAGCCAAGACCCGGGACAGGGGAACAATGAGCAGTTCTTC
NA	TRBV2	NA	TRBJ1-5	CASSSRTVSNQPQHF	TGTGCCAGCAGTTCTCGGACAGTTAGCAATCAGCCCCAGCATTTT
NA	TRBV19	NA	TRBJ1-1	CASSIDLTGMNTEAFF	TGTGCCAGTAGTATAGATTTAACAGGCATGAACACTGAAGCTTTCTTT
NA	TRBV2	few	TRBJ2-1	CASSLDGGNEQFF	TGTGCCAGCAGTCTGGACGGGGGCAATGAGCAGTTCTTC
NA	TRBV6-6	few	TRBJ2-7	CASSPRSGSYEQYF	TGTGCCAGCAGTCCCCGGAGCGGATCCTACGAGCAGTACTTC
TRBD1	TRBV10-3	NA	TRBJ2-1	CAIRDGQGLGNEQFF	TGTGCCATCAGAGACGGACAGGGTCTCGGCAATGAGCAGTTCTTC
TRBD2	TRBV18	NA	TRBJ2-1	CASSSLTSGRYNEQFF	TGTGCCAGCTCATCCCTCACTAGCGGGAGATACAATGAGCAGTTCTTC
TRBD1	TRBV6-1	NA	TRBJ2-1	CAAGDRGWNEQFF	TGTGCGGCCGGGGACAGGGGGTGGAATGAGCAGTTCTTC
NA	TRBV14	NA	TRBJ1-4	CASSQVEGKLFF	TGTGCCAGCAGCCAGGTAGAGGGAAAACTGTTTTTT
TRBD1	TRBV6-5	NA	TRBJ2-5	CASTPGDRETQYF	TGTGCCAGCACCCCCGGGGACAGGGAGACCCAGTACTTC
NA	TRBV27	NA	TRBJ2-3	CASSFEQGSDTQYF	TGTGCCAGCAGTTTCGAGCAGGGGTCGGATACGCAGTATTTT
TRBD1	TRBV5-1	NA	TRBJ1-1	CASSLGGTAEAFF	TGCGCCAGCAGCTTGGGGGGGACAGCTGAAGCTTTCTTT
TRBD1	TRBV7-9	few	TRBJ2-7	CASSLGADRGVREQYF	TGTGCCAGCAGCTTAGGAGCGGACAGGGGGGTAAGGGAGCAGTACTTC
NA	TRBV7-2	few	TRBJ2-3	CASSLQQRADTQYF	TGTGCCAGCAGCTTACAACAGAGGGCAGATACGCAGTATTTT
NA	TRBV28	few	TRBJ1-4	CASSLMGAAEKLFF	TGTGCCAGCAGTTTAATGGGGGCTGCTGAAAAACTGTTTTTT
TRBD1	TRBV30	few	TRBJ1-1	CAWTAQGAEAFF	TGTGCCTGGACCGCTCAGGGGGCTGAAGCTTTCTTT
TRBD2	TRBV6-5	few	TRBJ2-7	CASQREGGEQYF	TGTGCCAGCCAGCGGGAGGGAGGCGAGCAGTACTTC
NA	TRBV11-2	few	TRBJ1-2	CASSDIGYGYTF	TGTGCCAGCAGCGACATAGGCTATGGCTACACCTTC
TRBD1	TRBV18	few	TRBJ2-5	CASSQTGTGFRETQYF	TGTGCCAGCTCACAAACCGGGACAGGGTTTCGGGAGACCCAGTACTTC
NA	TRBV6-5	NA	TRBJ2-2	CASSRPGDTGELFF	TGTGCCAGCAGCCGTCCCGGAGACACCGGGGAGCTGTTTTTT
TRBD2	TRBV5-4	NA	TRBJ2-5	CASSLGATSGVKTQYF	TGTGCCAGCAGCTTGGGCGCGACTAGCGGGGTAAAGACCCAGTACTTC
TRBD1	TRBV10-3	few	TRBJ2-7	CAISENVRGREQYF	TGTGCCATCAGTGAGAACGTCAGGGGGCGCGAGCAGTACTTC
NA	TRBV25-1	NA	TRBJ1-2	CASSELGGEASYGYTF	TGTGCCAGCAGTGAATTGGGGGGGGAGGCTAGCTATGGCTACACCTTC
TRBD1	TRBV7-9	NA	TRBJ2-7	CASSSGQGQYEQYF	TGTGCCAGCAGCTCAGGACAGGGTCAGTACGAGCAGTACTTC
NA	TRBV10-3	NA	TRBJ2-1	CAISSSAYNEQFF	TGTGCCATCAGCAGTAGCGCGTACAATGAGCAGTTCTTC
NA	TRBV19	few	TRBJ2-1	CASSISADYNEQFF	TGTGCCAGTAGTATAAGTGCAGACTACAATGAGCAGTTCTTC
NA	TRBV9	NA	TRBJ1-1	CASSSTGAEAFF	TGTGCCAGCAGCTCTACCGGGGCTGAAGCTTTCTTT
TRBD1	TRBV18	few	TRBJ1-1	CASSPTGATEAFF	TGTGCCAGCTCCCCAACAGGGGCCACTGAAGCTTTCTTT
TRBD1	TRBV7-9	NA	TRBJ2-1	CASSLSWDSFYNEQFF	TGTGCCAGCAGCTTATCGTGGGACAGTTTTTACAATGAGCAGTTCTTC
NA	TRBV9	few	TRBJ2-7	CASSAGGRDGTYEQYF	TGTGCCAGCAGCGCTGGGGGCCGGGACGGGACCTACGAGCAGTACTTC
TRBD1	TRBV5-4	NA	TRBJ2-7	CASSLGPGQDYEQYF	TGTGCCAGCAGCTTGGGGCCGGGACAGGACTACGAGCAGTACTTC
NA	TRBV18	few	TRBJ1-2	CASSLLPGAMGGYTF	TGTGCCAGCTCACTTTTACCGGGAGCTATGGGCGGCTACACCTTC
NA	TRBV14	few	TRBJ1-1	CASSPGQGSMNTEAFF	TGTGCCAGCAGCCCGGGGCAGGGGTCCATGAACACTGAAGCTTTCTTT
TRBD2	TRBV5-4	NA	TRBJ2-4	CASSRSGGPSLAKNIQYF	TGTGCCAGCAGCCGAAGCGGGGGGCCATCCTTAGCCAAAAACATTCAGTACTTC
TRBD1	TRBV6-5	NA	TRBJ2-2	CASRDRLNTGELFF	TGTGCCAGCAGGGACAGGTTGAACACCGGGGAGCTGTTTTTT
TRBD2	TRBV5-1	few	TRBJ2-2	CASRPPGLAGAGELFF	TGCGCCAGCAGACCACCGGGACTAGCGGGAGCCGGGGAGCTGTTTTTT
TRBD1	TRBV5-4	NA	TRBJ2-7	CASSRDRATWEQYF	TGTGCCAGCAGCAGGGACAGGGCCACCTGGGAGCAGTACTTC
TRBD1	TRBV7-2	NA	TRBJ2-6	CASSLMGQSSGANVLTF	TGTGCCAGCAGCTTAATGGGACAGAGCTCTGGGGCCAACGTCCTGACTTTC
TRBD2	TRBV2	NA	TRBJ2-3	CASSGTSWITDTQYF	TGTGCCAGCAGTGGGACTAGCTGGATCACAGATACGCAGTATTTT
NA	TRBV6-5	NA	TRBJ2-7	CASSYSGGNYEQYF	TGTGCCAGCAGTTATTCAGGGGGGAACTACGAGCAGTACTTC
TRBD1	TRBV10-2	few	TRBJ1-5	CASSGGATGSNQPQHF	TGCGCCAGCTCGGGGGGGGCGACAGGGAGCAATCAGCCCCAGCATTTT
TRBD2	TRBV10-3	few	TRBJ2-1	CAISLAGGGYNEQFF	TGTGCCATCAGTTTAGCGGGAGGGGGGTACAATGAGCAGTTCTTC
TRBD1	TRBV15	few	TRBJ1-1	CATKPPGGIQNTEAFF	TGTGCCACCAAACCCCCAGGGGGCATCCAGAACACTGAAGCTTTCTTT
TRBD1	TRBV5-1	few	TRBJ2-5	CASSTDRGQETQYF	TGCGCCAGCAGCACCGACAGGGGGCAGGAGACCCAGTACTTC
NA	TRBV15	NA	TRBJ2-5	CATSRDLVQETQYF	TGTGCCACCAGCAGAGATTTAGTTCAAGAGACCCAGTACTTC
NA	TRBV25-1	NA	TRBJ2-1	CASTARNEQFF	TGTGCCAGCACGGCCAGGAATGAGCAGTTCTTC
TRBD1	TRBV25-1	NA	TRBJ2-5	CASSGRDRETQYF	TGTGCCAGCAGTGGCCGGGACAGAGAGACCCAGTACTTC
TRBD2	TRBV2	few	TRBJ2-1	CASKGTSGSVEFF	TGTGCCAGCAAAGGGACTAGCGGGAGTGTTGAGTTCTTC
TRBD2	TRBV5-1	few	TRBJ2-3	CASSQTSGGTDTQYF	TGCGCCAGCAGCCAGACTAGCGGGGGCACAGATACGCAGTATTTT
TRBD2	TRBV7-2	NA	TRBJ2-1	CASGRAGENEQFF	TGTGCCAGTGGTAGGGCGGGAGAAAATGAGCAGTTCTTC